The 22 T cell receptor beta chains given below trace back to one sample, sequenced in a study of shared clonotypes between healthy human individuals. Produced via immunoSEQ multiplex PCR; TCRdb's table is partial and in-frame only. This repertoire shows about 2,500,000 clones, roughly nine tenths found once; its top ten account for over 0.12%. The sample comprised naive CD4+ T cells sorted from blood. Subset of the sample: CD45RA+ positively selected. All receptors derive from a man between 18 and 29 years old in good health.

As to this clone: Distinct nucleotide sequences in the sample also encode this CDR3. The chain employs TRBV6-5 and TRBJ1-2; D is possibly TRBD1 (5 bases). This CDR3 is built from 11 residues. Per germline, CDR1 MNHEY and CDR2 SVGAGI. V shed 5 bases and J shed 5 bases, with 6 bases lying between them. CDR3 coding DNA: TGTGCCAGCAGTGACAGTTATGGCTACACCTTC. It specifies CASSDSYGYTF.

The chain recombines TRBV6-1 with TRBJ1-2; no firm D call. Trimming removed 1 base from V and 13 bases from J, with 7 bases in between. Per the germline V gene, CDR1 is MNHNS and CDR2 is SASEGT. The CDR3 is 10 residues long. The CDR3 nucleotides are TGTGCCAGCAGTGAAGGGGCCCCCACCTTC. Encoded protein: CASSEGAPTF.

The rearrangement links TRBV18 to TRBJ2-3; D not certain. The CDR3 is 16 residues long. Looked up from germline, CDR1 is KGHSH and CDR2 is LQKENI. Trimming left V 1 base short and J 9 bases short, with 20 bases between. The DNA for the CDR3 is TGTGCCAGCTCACCACTGGTAGCAGCCCCACTCGTAACGCAGTATTTT. Translating it yields CASSPLVAAPLVTQYF.

About this clone itself: This sample includes further DNA sequences coding for the same CDR3. The chain couples TRBV18 to TRBJ2-6; D perhaps matches TRBD2 (5 bases). This CDR3 is 15 amino acids long. The germline CDR1 and CDR2 sequences are KGHSH and LQKENI. Between the trimmed V and J ends, which lost 3 bases and 0 bases, there was a span of 6 bases. The CDR3 region is CASSPRGSGANVLTF. The DNA of the CDR3 is TGTGCCAGCTCACCCCGGGGCTCTGGGGCCAACGTCCTGACTTTC.

This clone was observed a single time. J is TRBJ1-5 and V is TRBV27; no clear D gene. CDR1 and CDR2 from the germline V gene are MNHEY and SMNVEV (reference sequence). Trimming pared 3 bases from V and 0 bases from J, leaving 12 bases between. CDR3 length: 16 amino acids. In DNA, the CDR3 is TGTGCCAGCAGTTTCAGAGGCGCAGGTAGCAATCAGCCCCAGCATTTT. Translated, it gives CASSFRGAGSNQPQHF.

This clone was seen only once. The V and J genes are TRBV29-1 and TRBJ2-5, with a weak D call TRBD2 (5 bases). This CDR3 has 13 residues. Looked up from germline, CDR1 is SQVTM and CDR2 is ANQGSEA. V lost 5 bases, J lost 5 bases, and 15 bases lay in between. The CDR3 DNA reads as TGCAGCGTTCGGACTGCCTCTTGGGAGACCCAGTACTTC. Its protein product is CSVRTASWETQYF.

The chain is built from TRBV28 and TRBJ2-2; TRBD1 matches 10 bases. Germline V gives CDR1 MDHEN, CDR2 SYDVKM. Trimming took 6 bases from V and 6 from J; bases not matched to a gene: 4. The CDR3 extends over 14 amino acids. DNA of the CDR3: TGTGCCAGCAGACCCGGGACAGGGGCCGGGGAGCTGTTTTTT. This encodes CASRPGTGAGELFF.

This rearrangement joins TRBV5-1 to TRBJ2-3; the match to TRBD2 covers 14 bases. J lost 2 bases, V lost 4 bases, and 6 bases had no gene match. CDR3 length: 17 amino acids. Germline assignment: CDR1 SGHRS and CDR2 YFSETQ. CDR3 loop: CASSAGLAGVSTDTQYF. CDR3 nucleotides: TGCGCCAGCAGCGCGGGACTAGCGGGGGTTTCCACAGATACGCAGTATTTT.

The chain uses TRBV7-2 and TRBJ2-1; 7 bases are a match to TRBD2. Trimming cost V 0 bases and J 4 bases; bases outside gene matches: 9. The CDR3 extends over 17 amino acids. CDR1 is SGHTA and CDR2 is FQGNSA in the germline V gene. DNA for the CDR3: TGTGCCAGCAGCTTAGCCAGAATAGCGGGCGGTTACAATGAGCAGTTCTTC. Its protein product is CASSLARIAGGYNEQFF. The full variable domain, rest sourced from reference TRBV7-2 and TRBJ2-1, is GAGVSQSPSNKVTEKGKDVELRCDPISGHTALYWYRQSLGQGLEFLIYFQGNSAPDKSGLPSDRFSAERTGGSVSTLTIQRTQQEDSAVYLCASSLARIAGGYNEQFFGPGTRLTVL.

This clone was picked up one time. J is TRBJ2-5 and V is TRBV6-1; D tentatively reads TRBD1 or TRBD2 (5 bases each). The CDR3 is 15 residues long. The germline gives CDR1 MNHNS, CDR2 SASEGT. V lost 5 bases and J 7 bases, leaving 20 bases between the germline ends. The chain's CDR3 is CASSWLLEGWATQYF. The CDR3 DNA is TGTGCCAGCAGTTGGCTTCTAGAGGGGTGGGCGACCCAGTACTTC.

This chain uses TRBV5-1 with TRBJ2-7; TRBD2 matches 12 bases. The CDR3 extends over 16 amino acids. V dropped 4 bases and J dropped 6; count of bases not matched to a gene: 11. Per germline, CDR1 SGHRS and CDR2 YFSETQ. The CDR3 sequence is CASSGALAGGPSEQYF. In nucleotides, the CDR3 is TGCGCCAGCAGCGGCGCCCTAGCGGGAGGGCCCTCCGAGCAGTACTTC.

The chain couples TRBV5-1 to TRBJ2-4; no clear D. Germline CDR1 SGHRS, CDR2 YFSETQ. This CDR3 region has 14 residues. V was trimmed by 2 bases and J by 1 base, leaving 7 bases between them. CDR3 nucleotides: TGCGCCAGCAGCTTAGGAATCGCCAAAAACATTCAGTACTTC. Translated: CASSLGIAKNIQYF.

The chain combines TRBV30 with TRBJ1-6, with 9 bases fitting TRBD1. CDR1 is GTSNPN, CDR2 SVGIG, per germline (reference sequence). V was pared by 3 bases and J by 9 bases, with 12 bases of the junction left unmatched. The length of the CDR3 is 16 residues. This CDR3 is CAWRSPGTGLSSPLHF. The CDR3 region has the DNA TGTGCCTGGAGATCCCCCGGGACAGGGTTAAGTTCACCCCTCCACTTT.

The V call is TRBV6-5, the J call TRBJ2-7; 11 bases align to TRBD2. Germline CDR1 is MNHEY and CDR2 is SVGAGI. The CDR3 covers 16 residues. V lost 4 bases and J lost 3; bases outside the gene matches: 8. The CDR3 loop reads CASSFLSLAGDYEQYF. CDR3 nucleotide sequence: TGTGCCAGCAGTTTCCTTTCACTAGCGGGAGACTACGAGCAGTACTTC.

This clone was recorded only once. This chain links TRBV5-1 with TRBJ2-3, with 7 bases matching TRBD2. The germline V gene has CDR1 SGHRS and CDR2 YFSETQ. The ends lost 4 bases at V and 10 bases at J; junction bases unmatched: 18. The CDR3 length is 16 residues. Here the CDR3 DNA reads TGCGCCAGCAGCCTTGCGGTGTTCCAAGAGGGGAGGGCGCAGTATTTT. Translation: CASSLAVFQEGRAQYF.

The rearrangement joins TRBV19 to TRBJ1-6, with D possibly being TRBD1 (6 bases). The CDR3 has 13 amino acids. Trimming took 5 bases from V and 14 from J, leaving 16 bases between them. Germline values: CDR1 LNHDA, CDR2 SQIVND (reference sequence). CDR3 sequence (DNA): TGTGCCAGTAGTTCAGGGGCCGGATGGGCCCTCCACTTT. Its protein product is CASSSGAGWALHF.

The V gene is TRBV7-9, the J gene TRBJ2-7, with 13 bases fitting TRBD2. Per germline, CDR1 SEHNR and CDR2 FQNEAQ (reference sequence). V lost 1 base, J lost 7 bases, and 7 bases stayed unmatched. This CDR3 has 16 residues. CDR3 DNA: TGTGCCAGCAGCTTAGGACTAGCGGGAGGACAGGGGGAGCAGTACTTC. Protein product: CASSLGLAGGQGEQYF.

CDR3 protein: CASSESPTKNIQYF. CDR3 DNA sequence: TGCGCCAGCAGTGAGTCGCCTACCAAAAACATTCAGTACTTC. The chain recombines TRBV10-2 with TRBJ2-4, with unresolved D. Trimming removed 0 bases at V and 2 bases at J, with 5 bases between. The CDR3 covers 14 residues. CDR1 and CDR2 from the germline V gene are WSHSY and SAAADI.

This sequence joins TRBV6-5 and TRBJ1-1; possibly TRBD1 for D (5 bases). The V end was cut by 1 base, the J end by 0 bases, with 9 bases between. This CDR3 comprises 15 residues. Germline V gene lookup returns CDR1 MNHEY and CDR2 SVGAGI. The CDR3: CASSYLDTLNTEAFF. CDR3 nucleotide sequence: TGTGCCAGCAGTTACTTGGACACATTGAACACTGAAGCTTTCTTT.

Only one count was recorded for this clone. The gene calls are TRBV5-1 and TRBJ1-1, with D perhaps matching TRBD1 (5 bases). CDR1 and CDR2 (germline): SGHRS, YFSETQ. The V gene lost 4 bases and the J gene lost 1 base, with 8 bases spanning the gap. The CDR3 sequence is 13 residues long. The CDR3 reads CASSGTQNTEAFF. CDR3 bases: TGCGCCAGCAGCGGGACCCAGAACACTGAAGCTTTCTTT.

V is TRBV7-2 and J is TRBJ1-4, with D possibly TRBD1 on 6 matching bases. V gave up 5 bases and J gave up 3 bases, with 13 bases separating them. This CDR3 comprises 15 residues. Germline CDR1 and CDR2: SGHTA and FQGNSA. The CDR3 sequence is CASSPGAGSNEKLFF. The DNA for the CDR3 is TGTGCCAGCAGCCCAGGGGCAGGGTCTAATGAAAAACTGTTTTTT.

The chain couples TRBV11-2 to TRBJ2-5; tentatively, D is TRBD1 or TRBD2 (5 bases each). Germline lookup yields CDR1 SGHAT and CDR2 FQNNGV. The V and J ends lost 0 bases and 5 bases respectively, with 16 bases between them. The CDR3 has 16 residues. The DNA of the CDR3 is TGTGCCAGCAGCTTAGATTTAGTGGGGACGAGGGAGACCCAGTACTTC. It specifies CASSLDLVGTRETQYF.